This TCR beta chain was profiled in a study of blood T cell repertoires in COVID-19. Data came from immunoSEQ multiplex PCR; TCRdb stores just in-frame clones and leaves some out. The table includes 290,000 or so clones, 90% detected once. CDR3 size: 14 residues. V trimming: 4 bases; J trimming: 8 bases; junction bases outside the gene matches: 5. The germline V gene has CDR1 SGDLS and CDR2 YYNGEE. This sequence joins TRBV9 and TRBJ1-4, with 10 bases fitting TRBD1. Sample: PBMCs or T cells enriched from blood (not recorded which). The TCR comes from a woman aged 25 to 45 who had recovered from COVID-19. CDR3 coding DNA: TGTGCCAGCAGCCCGCCGGGACAGGGGGAAAAACTGTTTTTT. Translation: CASSPPGQGEKLFF.